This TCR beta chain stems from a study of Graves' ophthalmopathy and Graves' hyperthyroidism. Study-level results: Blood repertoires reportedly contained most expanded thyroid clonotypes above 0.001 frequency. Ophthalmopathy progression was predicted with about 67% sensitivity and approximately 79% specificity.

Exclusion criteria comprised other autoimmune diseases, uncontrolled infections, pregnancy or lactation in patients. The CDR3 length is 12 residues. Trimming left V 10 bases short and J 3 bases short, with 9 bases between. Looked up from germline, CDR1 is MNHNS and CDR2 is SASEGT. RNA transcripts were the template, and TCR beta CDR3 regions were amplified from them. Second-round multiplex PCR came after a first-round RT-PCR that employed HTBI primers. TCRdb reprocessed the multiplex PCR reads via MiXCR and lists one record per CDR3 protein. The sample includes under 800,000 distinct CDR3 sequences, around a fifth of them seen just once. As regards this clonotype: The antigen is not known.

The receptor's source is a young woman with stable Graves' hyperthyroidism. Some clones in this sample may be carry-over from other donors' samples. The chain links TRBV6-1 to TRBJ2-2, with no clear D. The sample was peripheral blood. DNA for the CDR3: TGTGCCACGGACCGGGACACCGGGGAGCTGTTTTTT. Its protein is CATDRDTGELFF.